This T cell receptor beta chain comes out of a study of tumor-infiltrating lymphocytes in primary liver carcinoma. At the level of the study: Stage T1-T3 N0M0 tumors spanned about 4 to 11 cm. The study's findings and limits: Tumors had a significantly higher top-250-clone fraction than blood (p = 0.039).

Total RNA amounting to around 450 ng was the source from which TCR beta cDNA was made with a constant-region primer. Libraries for TCR beta were built through three nested multiplex PCR rounds, which together made up a slightly modified ARM-PCR procedure. Each of the first two PCR rounds ran approximately 10 cycles with TRBV1-TRBV30 forward and C-beta reverse primers. Each CDR3 protein is one row after TCRdb ran MiXCR on the multiplex PCR reads. Of tens of thousands of distinct CDR3 sequences listed, approximately 70% are singletons. The CDR3 contains 11 residues. CDR1 is SQVTM and CDR2 is ANQGSEA in the germline V gene. V was pared by 6 bases and J by 7 bases, with 5 bases of the junction left unmatched. Turning to this clonotype: Its antigen is undetermined.

For each extraction, RNA and DNA were obtained together from roughly 20-30 mg of unsorted bulk tissue. Surgical resection treated primary liver carcinoma in the patients. None of the patients had received treatment, and all had chronic HBV infection. The sequencing input was tumor-adjacent normal liver tissue. This clonotype was sampled from a man in his forties with primary liver carcinoma and hepatitis B virus infection. This chain connects TRBV29-1 to TRBJ1-1, with 7 positions matching TRBD1. Written as DNA, the CDR3 is TGCAGCGTCGGGAGGACAGGTGAAGCTTTCTTT. It encodes CSVGRTGEAFF.